A selection of T cell receptor beta chains follows, all from one sample in a study of CD8 T cells in Susac syndrome. A single record per CDR3 protein comes from TCRdb applying MiXCR to the immunoSEQ multiplex PCR reads. The table shows 250,000 to 350,000 distinct CDR3 sequences, with just over 90% occurring only once. The sample taken for sequencing was CD4+ T cells from PBMCs. The source is a human donor with multiple sclerosis. The CDR3 runs from the conserved cysteine through the conserved F or W. Fields, in order: CDR3 length, J gene, V gene, D gene, CDR3 DNA, CDR3 protein. D genes are given only for firm matches.

>15|TRBJ1-5|TRBV6-5|-
TGTGCCAGCAGTAAAAGGGGCGAGGGCAATCAGCCCCAGCATTTT
CASSKRGEGNQPQHF
>15|TRBJ2-1|TRBV5-4|TRBD1
TGTGCCAGCAGCTTTGGGGGACAGGGGGGCAATGAGCAGTTCTTC
CASSFGGQGGNEQFF
>16|TRBJ2-5|TRBV3-1|TRBD2
TGTGCCAGCAGCCGAAGGACTAGCGGCCGACAAGAGACCCAGTACTTC
CASSRRTSGRQETQYF
>13|TRBJ2-3|TRBV7-3|-
TGTGCCAGCAGCCAGGAGATCACAGATACGCAGTATTTT
CASSQEITDTQYF
>15|TRBJ2-5|TRBV7-9|TRBD1
TGTGCCAGCAGCCCAGGGGACAGGGACCAAGAGACCCAGTACTTC
CASSPGDRDQETQYF
>13|TRBJ1-5|TRBV29-1|TRBD1
TGCAGCGTAGGACAGGGGGCCAATCAGCCCCAGCATTTT
CSVGQGANQPQHF
>13|TRBJ2-6|TRBV6-5|-
TGTGCCAGCCGAACGGATGGGGCCAACGTCCTGACTTTC
CASRTDGANVLTF
>12|TRBJ1-4|TRBV6-6|-
TGTGCCAGCAGCCCTTCAGGAGAAAAACTGTTTTTT
CASSPSGEKLFF
>14|TRBJ2-1|TRBV6-5|-
TGTGCCAGCAGACAGGGAGGGACCTACAATGAGCAGTTCTTC
CASRQGGTYNEQFF
>15|TRBJ2-3|TRBV20-1|TRBD2
TGCAGTGCGCAGGGACTAGCGGGGCCCACGGATACGCAGTATTTT
CSAQGLAGPTDTQYF
>13|TRBJ2-3|TRBV24-1|-
TGTGCCACGGGACATACAGACACAGATACGCAGTATTTT
CATGHTDTDTQYF
>14|TRBJ1-1|TRBV7-2|-
TGTGCCAGCAGTAGACTTTCTTCGGGGACTTCTGCTTTCTTT
CASSRLSSGTSAFF
>15|TRBJ2-3|TRBV7-2|-
TGTGCCAGCAGCTTAGCGGGCCTTCCCGGAGATACGCAGTATTTT
CASSLAGLPGDTQYF
>12|TRBJ2-7|TRBV7-2|-
TGTGCCAGCCAAGGGGGTTCCTACGAGCAGTACTTC
CASQGGSYEQYF
>15|TRBJ2-1|TRBV13|-
TGTGCCAGCAGCTTAGAGTCGGGGTTGGGCGCTGAGCAGTTCTTC
CASSLESGLGAEQFF
>11|TRBJ2-7|TRBV29-1|-
TGCAGCGTTGGAAGAGGGTACGAGCAGTACTTC
CSVGRGYEQYF
>15|TRBJ1-4|TRBV11-2|-
TGTGCCAGCAGCTTAGATGGTGGGTTAGGAGAAAAACTGTTTTTT
CASSLDGGLGEKLFF
>13|TRBJ1-3|TRBV7-2|-
TGTGCCAGCAGCTCCCTAAGGAGAAACACCATATATTTT
CASSSLRRNTIYF
>15|TRBJ1-5|TRBV7-2|-
TGTGCCAGCAGCTTAATGGTAGGGGGCAATCAGCCCCAGCATTTT
CASSLMVGGNQPQHF
>17|TRBJ1-5|TRBV30|-
TGTGCCTGGAGTGTAAGGAGGGACCATTATAGCAATCAGCCCCAGCATTTT
CAWSVRRDHYSNQPQHF
>14|TRBJ2-1|TRBV27|-
TGTGCCAGCAGGGCTTGGGGGTCCGGCAATGAGCAGTTCTTC
CASRAWGSGNEQFF
>14|TRBJ2-5|TRBV29-1|TRBD1
TGCAGCGTCGCCACGACAGGGAACCAAGAGACCCAGTACTTC
CSVATTGNQETQYF
>15|TRBJ1-1|TRBV30|-
TGTGCCTGGAAAGGACAGCCTACCCTGAACACTGAAGCTTTCTTT
CAWKGQPTLNTEAFF
>15|TRBJ1-6|TRBV4-2|-
TGTGCCAGCAGCCAAGATGGTGCGGAGAATTCACCCCTCCACTTT
CASSQDGAENSPLHF
>16|TRBJ2-7|TRBV6-5|TRBD1
TGTGCCAGCAGATATCAAGCCGGGACAGCCTCCTACGAGCAGTACTTC
CASRYQAGTASYEQYF
>15|TRBJ2-7|TRBV19|-
TGTGCCAGTAGTACCCTCGGCCAGGGCCTTGACGAGCAGTACTTC
CASSTLGQGLDEQYF